These 3 T cell receptor beta chains were sequenced from one sample in a study of blood T cell repertoires in COVID-19. Some clones are missing from TCRdb's copy, which holds only in-frame ones; the method was immunoSEQ multiplex PCR. The sample shows about 50,000 clones, around four fifths of them seen only once. Sequenced: peripheral blood. These receptor sequences come from a man between 65 and 80 years old with active COVID-19.

This clone came up once. The V and J genes are TRBV3-1 (or the pseudogene TRBV3-2) and TRBJ2-5, with 7 bases that match TRBD2. Germline loops: CDR1 LGHDT, CDR2 YNNKEL (reference sequence). V trimming: 0 bases; J trimming: 1 base; junction bases outside the gene matches: 8. The CDR3 spans 17 residues. The CDR3 DNA follows: TGTGCCAGCAGCCAAGAATGGGCGGGGGAAGTCCAAGAGACCCAGTACTTC. It codes for CASSQEWAGEVQETQYF.

The rearrangement links TRBV29-1 to TRBJ2-5; TRBD2 might be the D (5 bases). The CDR3 is 13 amino acids. The V and J ends lost 1 base and 7 bases respectively, with 13 bases between them. CDR1 is SQVTM and CDR2 is ANQGSEA in the germline V gene. The CDR3 reads CSVEAGEKGTQYF. In nucleotides, the CDR3 is TGCAGCGTTGAAGCCGGGGAGAAAGGGACCCAGTACTTC.

J is TRBJ1-5 and V is TRBV3-1 (or the pseudogene TRBV3-2); D gene unclear. CDR1 and CDR2 from the germline V gene are LGHDT and YNNKEL (reference sequence). V was trimmed by 3 bases and J by 0 bases, leaving 9 bases between them. CDR3 size: 15 residues. The CDR3: CASSHIENSNQPQHF. The DNA of the CDR3 is TGTGCCAGCAGCCATATCGAGAATAGCAATCAGCCCCAGCATTTT.